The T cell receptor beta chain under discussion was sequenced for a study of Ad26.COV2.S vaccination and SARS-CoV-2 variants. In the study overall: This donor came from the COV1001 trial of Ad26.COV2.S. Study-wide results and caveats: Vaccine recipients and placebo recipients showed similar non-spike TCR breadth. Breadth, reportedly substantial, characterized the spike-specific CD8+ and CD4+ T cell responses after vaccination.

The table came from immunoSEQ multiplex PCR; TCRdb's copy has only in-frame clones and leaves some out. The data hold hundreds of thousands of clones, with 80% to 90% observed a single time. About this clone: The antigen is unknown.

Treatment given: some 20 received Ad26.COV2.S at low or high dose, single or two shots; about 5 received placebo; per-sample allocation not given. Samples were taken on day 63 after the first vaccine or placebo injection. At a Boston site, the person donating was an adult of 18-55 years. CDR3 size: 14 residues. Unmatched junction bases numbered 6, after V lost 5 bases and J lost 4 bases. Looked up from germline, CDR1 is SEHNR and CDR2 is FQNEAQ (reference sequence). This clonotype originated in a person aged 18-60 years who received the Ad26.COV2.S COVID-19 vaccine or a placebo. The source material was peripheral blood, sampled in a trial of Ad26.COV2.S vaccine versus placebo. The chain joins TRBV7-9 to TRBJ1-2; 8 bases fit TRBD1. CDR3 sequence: CASSTWDRSYGYTF. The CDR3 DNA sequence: TGTGCCAGCAGCACTTGGGACAGGAGCTATGGCTACACCTTC.